The rows below give T cell receptor beta chains drawn from one sample of a study of blood T cells in healthy people across ages. In TCRdb, the 5' RACE reads were re-called with MiXCR into one record per CDR3 protein. The profile shows about 1.1 million distinct CDR3 sequences, less than 45% of them singletons. Sequenced input: blood. Receptor source: a man between 18 and 35 years old in good health. CDR3s include the opening cysteine and the closing phenylalanine or tryptophan. The order of the fields is CDR3 DNA, CDR3 protein, D gene, clone size, J gene, V gene. D genes are given only for firm matches. Where a row states a size, it is once, few, many or the class of an expanded clone; other rows omit it.

CDR3 DNA: TGTGCCAGCAGCCAGGGATTGGGACAGAACAACCAACTGTTTTTT
CDR3 protein: CASSQGLGQNNQLFF
D gene: TRBD1
clone size: few
J gene: TRBJ1-4
V gene: TRBV4-2

CDR3 DNA: TGCGCCAGCAGCCAAGGTCCCAGGCTAAACACTGAAGCTTTCTTT
CDR3 protein: CASSQGPRLNTEAFF
D gene: -
clone size: -
J gene: TRBJ1-1
V gene: TRBV4-3

CDR3 DNA: TGTGCCAGCAGTGACCCGGGAAAACTGTTTTTT
CDR3 protein: CASSDPGKLFF
D gene: -
clone size: few
J gene: TRBJ1-4
V gene: TRBV2

CDR3 DNA: TGTGCCAGCAGCCCCGGACAGCGTCGCACAGATACGCAGTATTTT
CDR3 protein: CASSPGQRRTDTQYF
D gene: -
clone size: -
J gene: TRBJ2-3
V gene: TRBV7-3

CDR3 DNA: TGCAGCGTTGAAGATCTTCAAAGCCCGGGGGAGCTGTTTTTT
CDR3 protein: CSVEDLQSPGELFF
D gene: -
clone size: -
J gene: TRBJ2-2
V gene: TRBV29-1

CDR3 DNA: TGCAGTGCCCTGGGGCCACTGAACACTGAAGCTTTCTTT
CDR3 protein: CSALGPLNTEAFF
D gene: -
clone size: -
J gene: TRBJ1-1
V gene: TRBV20-1

CDR3 DNA: TGTGCCAGCAGCCCCTTGGATAATTCACCCCTCCACTTT
CDR3 protein: CASSPLDNSPLHF
D gene: -
clone size: -
J gene: TRBJ1-6
V gene: TRBV11-1

CDR3 DNA: TGTGCCAGCAGCCCAGGGGCGGATGAGCAGTTCTTC
CDR3 protein: CASSPGADEQFF
D gene: -
clone size: many
J gene: TRBJ2-1
V gene: TRBV6-5

CDR3 DNA: TGCAGTGCTAGAGATAACCTCCGGGGACAGCGAAATCAGCCCCAGCATTTT
CDR3 protein: CSARDNLRGQRNQPQHF
D gene: TRBD1
clone size: few
J gene: TRBJ1-5
V gene: TRBV20-1

CDR3 DNA: TGTGCCAGCTCCCTCGCCGGGGGCAATCAGCCCCAGCAGTTT
CDR3 protein: CASSLAGGNQPQQF
D gene: -
clone size: -
J gene: TRBJ1-5
V gene: TRBV5-4

CDR3 DNA: TGTGCCAGCAGTTTAATGGAGTTTGTTTCCTACAATGAGCAGTTCTTC
CDR3 protein: CASSLMEFVSYNEQFF
D gene: -
clone size: -
J gene: TRBJ2-1
V gene: TRBV12-3/TRBV12-4

CDR3 DNA: TGTGCCAGCAGTGAGAGGGGGCACACTGAAGCTTTCTTT
CDR3 protein: CASSERGHTEAFF
D gene: TRBD1
clone size: -
J gene: TRBJ1-1
V gene: TRBV25-1

CDR3 DNA: TGTGCCAGCAGCCTGAACGTGGATACGCGGTATTTT
CDR3 protein: CASSLNVDTRYF
D gene: -
clone size: -
J gene: TRBJ2-3
V gene: TRBV5-4

CDR3 DNA: TGCGCCAGCAGTTTCAGGATCGGGTCCTACGAGCAGTACTTC
CDR3 protein: CASSFRIGSYEQYF
D gene: -
clone size: few
J gene: TRBJ2-7
V gene: TRBV5-1

CDR3 DNA: TGCAGTGCTAGTTCCGTTAAAGAGACCCAGTACTTC
CDR3 protein: CSASSVKETQYF
D gene: -
clone size: -
J gene: TRBJ2-5
V gene: TRBV20-1

CDR3 DNA: TGTGCCAGCAGCGTCCATCAGGGGGCGGGTGGCTACACCTTC
CDR3 protein: CASSVHQGAGGYTF
D gene: TRBD1
clone size: -
J gene: TRBJ1-2
V gene: TRBV9

CDR3 DNA: TGCAGTGCCGGGGGTTCTGGGCTTGGCACCGGGGAGCTGTTTTTT
CDR3 protein: CSAGGSGLGTGELFF
D gene: -
clone size: -
J gene: TRBJ2-2
V gene: TRBV20-1

CDR3 DNA: TGTGCCAGCAGCTTAGCCAGCAGGGATCCCTACAATGAGCAGTACTTC
CDR3 protein: CASSLASRDPYNEQYF
D gene: -
clone size: -
J gene: TRBJ2-7
V gene: TRBV11-2

CDR3 DNA: TGTGCCAGCAGCTTTAGCACTCGTTTGAGCTCCTATAATTCACCCCTCCACTTT
CDR3 protein: CASSFSTRLSSYNSPLHF
D gene: -
clone size: -
J gene: TRBJ1-6
V gene: TRBV7-2

CDR3 DNA: TGTGCCAGCAGCTTGGTATTCGGGGGACGCACAGATACGCAGTATTTT
CDR3 protein: CASSLVFGGRTDTQYF
D gene: -
clone size: few
J gene: TRBJ2-3
V gene: TRBV5-6

CDR3 DNA: TGTGCCAGCAGCTTCTCTGGGCAGGGAGCGCCACAAGAGACCCAGTACTTC
CDR3 protein: CASSFSGQGAPQETQYF
D gene: -
clone size: -
J gene: TRBJ2-5
V gene: TRBV13

CDR3 DNA: TGCGCCAGCAGCTTGGAATGGGGTAATGAAAAACTGTTTTTT
CDR3 protein: CASSLEWGNEKLFF
D gene: -
clone size: few
J gene: TRBJ1-4
V gene: TRBV5-1

CDR3 DNA: TGCAGCGTTGATCTCGACTATGGCTACACCTTC
CDR3 protein: CSVDLDYGYTF
D gene: -
clone size: many
J gene: TRBJ1-2
V gene: TRBV29-1

CDR3 DNA: TGTGCCAGCAACCCAGACGATTCACCCCCCCACTTT
CDR3 protein: CASNPDDSPPHF
D gene: -
clone size: -
J gene: TRBJ1-6
V gene: TRBV28

CDR3 DNA: TGCAGCGTTGAAGATCCCGGTACTGAAGCTTTCTTT
CDR3 protein: CSVEDPGTEAFF
D gene: -
clone size: many
J gene: TRBJ1-1
V gene: TRBV29-1

CDR3 DNA: TGCAGTGCCACAGTCCCAGCCTACAATGAGCAGTACTTC
CDR3 protein: CSATVPAYNEQYF
D gene: -
clone size: -
J gene: TRBJ2-5
V gene: TRBV20-1

CDR3 DNA: TGCAGTGCAGTGGGTAGCGGGGGGCGCACAGATACGCAGTATTTT
CDR3 protein: CSAVGSGGRTDTQYF
D gene: TRBD2
clone size: few
J gene: TRBJ2-3
V gene: TRBV20-1

CDR3 DNA: TGTGCCAGCAGCTTCCTAGGGACAGGGGATTCACCCCTCCACTTT
CDR3 protein: CASSFLGTGDSPLHF
D gene: TRBD1
clone size: few
J gene: TRBJ1-6
V gene: TRBV7-2

CDR3 DNA: TGTGCCAGCAGTTTAACCCGGGGAGGACAGACCGATCAGCCCCAGCATTTT
CDR3 protein: CASSLTRGGQTDQPQHF
D gene: -
clone size: once
J gene: TRBJ1-5
V gene: TRBV12-3/TRBV12-4

CDR3 DNA: TGTGCCAGCAGCCGAGGGGGGATCCCGAGCAATGAGCAGTTCTTC
CDR3 protein: CASSRGGIPSNEQFF
D gene: -
clone size: -
J gene: TRBJ2-1
V gene: TRBV12-3/TRBV12-4

CDR3 DNA: TGCGCCAGCAGCTTGGATGGCCAGCTCCAAGAGACCCAGTACTTC
CDR3 protein: CASSLDGQLQETQYF
D gene: -
clone size: -
J gene: TRBJ2-5
V gene: TRBV5-1

CDR3 DNA: TGTGCCAGCAGCCCGGACAGGGGTCGAACCGGGGATCTGTTTTTT
CDR3 protein: CASSPDRGRTGDLFF
D gene: TRBD1
clone size: -
J gene: TRBJ2-2
V gene: TRBV9

CDR3 DNA: TGTGCCAGCAGTCGGACAGTCTCGTCGTACAATGAGCAGTTCTTC
CDR3 protein: CASSRTVSSYNEQFF
D gene: -
clone size: -
J gene: TRBJ2-1
V gene: TRBV6-1

CDR3 DNA: TGCAGTGCCTCGACCGGGACTGACGTCAATGAGCAGTACTTC
CDR3 protein: CSASTGTDVNEQYF
D gene: -
clone size: -
J gene: TRBJ2-7
V gene: TRBV20-1

CDR3 DNA: TGTGCCAGCTCAGGAGTGGGTATCGGTCAGCCCCAGCATTTT
CDR3 protein: CASSGVGIGQPQHF
D gene: -
clone size: -
J gene: TRBJ1-5
V gene: TRBV6-1

CDR3 DNA: TGCAGTCCCGGGGCTGGCTACACCTTC
CDR3 protein: CSPGAGYTF
D gene: -
clone size: few
J gene: TRBJ1-2
V gene: TRBV20-1

CDR3 DNA: TGTGCCAGCAGTAGCTTGACAGGGGAGGATGAAAAACTGTTTTTT
CDR3 protein: CASSSLTGEDEKLFF
D gene: TRBD1
clone size: -
J gene: TRBJ1-4
V gene: TRBV25-1

CDR3 DNA: TGCAGTGCTAGGGGTTTGGGCAGGGCCTACGAGCAGTACTTC
CDR3 protein: CSARGLGRAYEQYF
D gene: -
clone size: few
J gene: TRBJ2-7
V gene: TRBV20-1

CDR3 DNA: TGTGCCAGCAGCTTAGCGATCGAGCGGGGCAAAAACATTCAGTACTTC
CDR3 protein: CASSLAIERGKNIQYF
D gene: TRBD2
clone size: once
J gene: TRBJ2-4
V gene: TRBV7-2

CDR3 DNA: TGTGCCAGCAGCGTAGAGGGGGCAAAGACCCAGTACTTC
CDR3 protein: CASSVEGAKTQYF
D gene: TRBD1
clone size: few
J gene: TRBJ2-5
V gene: TRBV9

CDR3 DNA: TGTGCCAGCAGCTTAAGAGAGAGCTCCTATAATTCACCCCTCCACTTT
CDR3 protein: CASSLRESSYNSPLHF
D gene: -
clone size: -
J gene: TRBJ1-6
V gene: TRBV5-6

CDR3 DNA: TGTGCCAGCAGCTTGGTGCGGGCGGGCACTGAAGCTTTCTTT
CDR3 protein: CASSLVRAGTEAFF
D gene: -
clone size: few
J gene: TRBJ1-1
V gene: TRBV5-4

CDR3 DNA: TGTGCCGGGGCAGGGGCCACTGAAGCTTTCTTT
CDR3 protein: CAGAGATEAFF
D gene: -
clone size: once
J gene: TRBJ1-1
V gene: TRBV6-1

CDR3 DNA: TGTGCCAGCAGCCCTTATCCGGGACTACCCGACGAGCAGTACTTC
CDR3 protein: CASSPYPGLPDEQYF
D gene: TRBD2
clone size: -
J gene: TRBJ2-7
V gene: TRBV3-1

CDR3 DNA: TGTGCCAGCAGTCCCACGACAGGGCCAGATACGCAGTATTTT
CDR3 protein: CASSPTTGPDTQYF
D gene: TRBD1
clone size: few
J gene: TRBJ2-3
V gene: TRBV12-3/TRBV12-4

CDR3 DNA: TGCGCCAGCAGCCAAGAAGGCAATAACTATGGCTACACCTTC
CDR3 protein: CASSQEGNNYGYTF
D gene: -
clone size: -
J gene: TRBJ1-2
V gene: TRBV4-1

CDR3 DNA: TGCAGTGCTTCACAGGGGAGTGAAGCTTTCTTT
CDR3 protein: CSASQGSEAFF
D gene: TRBD1
clone size: many
J gene: TRBJ1-1
V gene: TRBV20-1

CDR3 DNA: TGCGCCAGCAGCTTAAGCAGGGCTGGGGGCTCCTACAATGAGCAGTTCTTC
CDR3 protein: CASSLSRAGGSYNEQFF
D gene: -
clone size: few
J gene: TRBJ2-1
V gene: TRBV5-1

CDR3 DNA: TGTGCCAGCAGCCAAGTAGCGGGGGACACAGATACGCAGTATTTT
CDR3 protein: CASSQVAGDTDTQYF
D gene: TRBD2
clone size: -
J gene: TRBJ2-3
V gene: TRBV3-1

CDR3 DNA: TGTGCCAGCAGCTTAGTTGGGACTAGCGAGGGTACGCAGTATTTT
CDR3 protein: CASSLVGTSEGTQYF
D gene: TRBD2
clone size: -
J gene: TRBJ2-3
V gene: TRBV7-2

CDR3 DNA: TGTGCCAGCAGTTTCGGGGACGAAGCTTTCTTT
CDR3 protein: CASSFGDEAFF
D gene: -
clone size: once
J gene: TRBJ1-1
V gene: TRBV27

CDR3 DNA: TGTGCCAGCAGCTTAGTTCTGGATTCCTATGGCTACACCTTC
CDR3 protein: CASSLVLDSYGYTF
D gene: -
clone size: few
J gene: TRBJ1-2
V gene: TRBV7-2

CDR3 DNA: TGTGCCAGCAGCGCCCTCGCGGGACAGGGGTTAACAGATACGCAGTATTTT
CDR3 protein: CASSALAGQGLTDTQYF
D gene: TRBD1
clone size: few
J gene: TRBJ2-3
V gene: TRBV9

CDR3 DNA: TGTGCCAGCAGCCAAGGGGGCGGGTTCACTGAAGCTTTCTTT
CDR3 protein: CASSQGGGFTEAFF
D gene: -
clone size: once
J gene: TRBJ1-1
V gene: TRBV4-2

CDR3 DNA: TGCAGTGCCAGCATAGGACAGGGTCATGGCTACACCTTC
CDR3 protein: CSASIGQGHGYTF
D gene: TRBD1
clone size: few
J gene: TRBJ1-2
V gene: TRBV20-1

CDR3 DNA: TGTGCCAGCACTCTGGCAGGGGTCAATGAGCAGTTCTTC
CDR3 protein: CASTLAGVNEQFF
D gene: -
clone size: -
J gene: TRBJ2-1
V gene: TRBV6-6

CDR3 DNA: TGTGCCAGCGTCACTCAGGGGTACAATGAGCAGTTCTTC
CDR3 protein: CASVTQGYNEQFF
D gene: -
clone size: few
J gene: TRBJ2-1
V gene: TRBV18

CDR3 DNA: TGCGCCAGCAGCGTGAACAGGGGGAATGAGCAGTTCTTC
CDR3 protein: CASSVNRGNEQFF
D gene: TRBD1
clone size: -
J gene: TRBJ2-1
V gene: TRBV5-1

CDR3 DNA: TGCAGTGCTAGTAAGGGTGTGCGGGAGACCCAGTTCTTC
CDR3 protein: CSASKGVRETQFF
D gene: TRBD2
clone size: -
J gene: TRBJ2-1
V gene: TRBV20-1